The 4 T cell receptor beta chains reported below all come from one sample, sequenced in a study of T-cell reconstitution after alpha-beta-depleted transplantation in children. It was with unique molecular identifiers that the TCRbeta library was prepared. TCRdb re-analysed the PCR reads in MiXCR, keeping a single row per CDR3 protein. The sample has almost 250,000 distinct CDR3 sequences, about 26% seen once; the top ten hold roughly 2.7%. Sequencing was performed on PBMCs, taken before TCRalphabeta/CD19-depleted stem cell transplant. The receptor source for this set is a girl aged 2-9 years with Fanconi anemia, due to receive a stem cell transplant.

This clonotype was seen many times. V is TRBV6-5 and J is TRBJ1-2; D is unclear. This CDR3 spans 14 amino acids. V was cut by 2 bases and J by 5 bases, with 12 bases left in between. Germline CDR1 is MNHEY and CDR2 is SVGAGI. This chain's CDR3 is CASSYGGRAYGYTF. Here the CDR3 DNA reads TGTGCCAGCAGTTACGGAGGCAGAGCATATGGCTACACCTTC.

This clonotype was seen a handful of times. The genes are TRBV29-1 and TRBJ1-1; TRBD1 aligns across 10 bases. The CDR3 is 14 residues long. Germline trimming cut 5 bases from V and 3 bases from J; bases unmatched to any gene: 6. CDR1 and CDR2 from the germline V gene are SQVTM and ANQGSEA. The CDR3 here is CSVKPGQGYTEAFF. In nucleotides, the CDR3 is TGCAGCGTTAAACCGGGACAGGGGTACACTGAAGCTTTCTTT.

This clonotype showed up just a few times. The rearrangement joins TRBV12-3 or TRBV12-4 to TRBJ2-3; TRBD1 matches 8 bases. Trimming at V came to 5 bases and at J to 4 bases, leaving 14 bases not matched to a gene. The CDR3 is 17 amino acids. As DNA, the CDR3 is TGTGCCAGCAGTCCCCCCAAATGGACAGGGTGGCCAGATACGCAGTATTTT. Translating it yields CASSPPKWTGWPDTQYF.

The V gene is TRBV29-1, the J gene TRBJ2-5; 8 bases align to TRBD2. In germline, CDR1 is SQVTM, CDR2 ANQGSEA. V lost 4 bases and J lost 9; bases outside the gene matches: 10. The CDR3 loop spans 13 amino acids. In DNA form, the CDR3 reads TGCAGCGTTGGATCTAGCGGGTCGCTGCCCCAGTACTTC. This gives the protein CSVGSSGSLPQYF.